The clone carrying this TCR beta chain was seen only a few times. The target antigen is unknown. Trimming stripped 5 bases from V and 6 bases from J, with 14 bases between. The CDR3 extends over 13 amino acids. Per the germline V gene, CDR1 is SNHLY and CDR2 is FYNNEI. These data are taken from a study of tumor-infiltrating lymphocytes in localized non-small cell lung cancer. Regarding the study as a whole: Not all patients were TCR sequenced, owing to tissue quantity.

Libraries were prepared by immunoSEQ multiplex PCR; TCRdb keeps only in-frame clonotypes and omits some of them. The sample consists of around 15,000 clones, about 42% of them appearing once. Sequenced sample: lung tumor tissue. The chain joins TRBV2 to TRBJ2-7; D is unclear. The clonotype comes from a human donor with non-small cell lung cancer. The CDR3 loop is CASSNLALGEQYF. The CDR3 coding sequence is TGTGCCAGCAGTAACCTGGCCCTAGGCGAGCAGTACTTC.